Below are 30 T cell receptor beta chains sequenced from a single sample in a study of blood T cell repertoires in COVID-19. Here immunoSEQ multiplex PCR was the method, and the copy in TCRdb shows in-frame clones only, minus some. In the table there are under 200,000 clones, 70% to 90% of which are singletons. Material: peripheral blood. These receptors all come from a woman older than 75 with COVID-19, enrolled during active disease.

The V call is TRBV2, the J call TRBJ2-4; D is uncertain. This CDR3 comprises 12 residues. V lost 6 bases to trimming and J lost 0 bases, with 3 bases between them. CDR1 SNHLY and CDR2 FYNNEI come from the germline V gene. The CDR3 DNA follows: TGTGCCAGCAGCCAAGCCAAAAACATTCAGTACTTC. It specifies CASSQAKNIQYF.

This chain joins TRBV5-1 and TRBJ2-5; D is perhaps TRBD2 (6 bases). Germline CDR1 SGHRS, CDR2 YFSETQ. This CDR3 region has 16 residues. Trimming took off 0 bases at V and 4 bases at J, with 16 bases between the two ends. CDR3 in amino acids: CASSLAMQGGAETQYF. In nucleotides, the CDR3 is TGCGCCAGCAGCTTGGCCATGCAGGGAGGTGCAGAGACCCAGTACTTC.

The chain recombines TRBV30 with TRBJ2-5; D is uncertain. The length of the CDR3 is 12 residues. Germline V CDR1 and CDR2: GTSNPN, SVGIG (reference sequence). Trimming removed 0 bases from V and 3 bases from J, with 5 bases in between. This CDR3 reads CAWSVFKETQYF. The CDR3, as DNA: TGTGCCTGGAGTGTATTTAAAGAGACCCAGTACTTC.

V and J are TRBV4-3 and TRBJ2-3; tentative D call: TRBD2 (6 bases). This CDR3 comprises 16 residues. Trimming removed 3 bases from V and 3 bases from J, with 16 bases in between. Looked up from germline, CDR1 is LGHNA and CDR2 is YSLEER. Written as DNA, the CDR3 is TGCGCCAGCAGCCAGTATGCCGGGACTCGGACAGATACGCAGTATTTT. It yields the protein CASSQYAGTRTDTQYF.

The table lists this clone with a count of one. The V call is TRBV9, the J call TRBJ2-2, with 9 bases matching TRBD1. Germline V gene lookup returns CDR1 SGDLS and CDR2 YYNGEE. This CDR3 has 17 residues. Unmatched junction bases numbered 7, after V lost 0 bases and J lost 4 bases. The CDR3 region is CASSVATQDRGTGELFF. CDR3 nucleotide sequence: TGTGCCAGCAGCGTAGCTACTCAGGACAGGGGCACCGGGGAGCTGTTTTTT.

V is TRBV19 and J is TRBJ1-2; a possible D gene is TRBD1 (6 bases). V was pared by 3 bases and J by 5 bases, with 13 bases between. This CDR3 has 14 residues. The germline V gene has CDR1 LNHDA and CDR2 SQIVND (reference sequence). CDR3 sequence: CASSIGQGRYGYTF. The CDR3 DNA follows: TGTGCCAGTAGTATTGGGCAGGGGCGGTATGGCTACACCTTC.

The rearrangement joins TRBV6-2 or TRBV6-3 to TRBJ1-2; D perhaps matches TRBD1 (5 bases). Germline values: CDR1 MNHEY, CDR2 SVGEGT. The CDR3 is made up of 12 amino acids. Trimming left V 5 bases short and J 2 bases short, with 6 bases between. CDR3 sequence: CASSDRNYGYTF. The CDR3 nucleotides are TGTGCCAGCAGTGACAGAAACTATGGCTACACCTTC.

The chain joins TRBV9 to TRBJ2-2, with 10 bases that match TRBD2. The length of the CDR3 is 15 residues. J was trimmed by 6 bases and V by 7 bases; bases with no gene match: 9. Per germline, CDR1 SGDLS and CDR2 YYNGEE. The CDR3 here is CASEPGLAFPGELFF. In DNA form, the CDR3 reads TGTGCCAGCGAACCGGGACTAGCGTTCCCCGGGGAGCTGTTTTTT.

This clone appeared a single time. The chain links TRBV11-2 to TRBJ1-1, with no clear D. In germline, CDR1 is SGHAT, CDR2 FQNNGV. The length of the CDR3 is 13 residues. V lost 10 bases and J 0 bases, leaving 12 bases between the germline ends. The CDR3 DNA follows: TGTGCCAACGGGCCGGGGTTGAACACTGAAGCTTTCTTT. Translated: CANGPGLNTEAFF.

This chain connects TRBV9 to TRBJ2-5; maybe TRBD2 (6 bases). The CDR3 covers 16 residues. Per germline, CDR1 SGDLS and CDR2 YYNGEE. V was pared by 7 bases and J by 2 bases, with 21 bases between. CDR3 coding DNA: TGTGCCAGCGCAGCCCCTCTGGCGGGACGGCAAGAGACCCAGTACTTC. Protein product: CASAAPLAGRQETQYF.

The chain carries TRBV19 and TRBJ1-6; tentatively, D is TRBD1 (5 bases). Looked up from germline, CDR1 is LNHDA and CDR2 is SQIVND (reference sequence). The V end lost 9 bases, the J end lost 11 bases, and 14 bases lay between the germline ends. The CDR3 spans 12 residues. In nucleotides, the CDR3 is TGTGCCAGCCGGGGGGATAACCCACCCCTCCACTTT. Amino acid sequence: CASRGDNPPLHF.

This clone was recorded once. The CDR3 spells CASSLTEGVGTDTQYF. CDR3 in DNA: TGTGCCAGCAGCTTAACGGAAGGGGTCGGCACAGATACGCAGTATTTT. The V call is TRBV7-2, the J call TRBJ2-3; D possibly corresponds to TRBD1 (5 bases). Germline lookup yields CDR1 SGHTA and CDR2 FQGNSA. The germline V and J ends were trimmed by 2 bases and 1 base, with 13 bases remaining between them. The CDR3 is 16 residues long. Combining the CDR3 with reference TRBV7-2 and TRBJ2-3 gives the whole variable domain GAGVSQSPSNKVTEKGKDVELRCDPISGHTALYWYRQSLGQGLEFLIYFQGNSAPDKSGLPSDRFSAERTGGSVSTLTIQRTQQEDSAVYLCASSLTEGVGTDTQYFGPGTRLTVL.

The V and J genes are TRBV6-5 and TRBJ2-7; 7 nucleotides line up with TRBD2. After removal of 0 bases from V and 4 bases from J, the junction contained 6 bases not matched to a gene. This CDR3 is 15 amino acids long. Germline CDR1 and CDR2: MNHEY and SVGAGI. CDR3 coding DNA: TGTGCCAGCAGTTACTCCGGACTAGATGGGTACGAGCAGTACTTC. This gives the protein CASSYSGLDGYEQYF.

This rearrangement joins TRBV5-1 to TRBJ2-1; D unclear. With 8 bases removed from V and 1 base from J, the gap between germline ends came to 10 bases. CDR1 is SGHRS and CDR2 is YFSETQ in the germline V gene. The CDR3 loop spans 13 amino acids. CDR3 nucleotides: TGCGCCAGTAAGCGAGAGTCCTACAATGAGCAGTTCTTC. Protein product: CASKRESYNEQFF.

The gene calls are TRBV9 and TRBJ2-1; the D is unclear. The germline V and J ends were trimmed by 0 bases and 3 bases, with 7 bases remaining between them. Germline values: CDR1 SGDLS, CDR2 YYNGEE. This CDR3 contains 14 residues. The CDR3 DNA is TGTGCCAGCAGCGTAGGGGCTGACTACAATGAGCAGTTCTTC. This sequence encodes CASSVGADYNEQFF.

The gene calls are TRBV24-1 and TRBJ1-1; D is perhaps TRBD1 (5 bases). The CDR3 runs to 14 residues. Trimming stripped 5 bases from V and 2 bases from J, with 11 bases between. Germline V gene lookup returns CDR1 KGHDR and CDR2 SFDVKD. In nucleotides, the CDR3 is TGTGCCACCAGTGGGGGGAGGGCAAACACTGAAGCTTTCTTT. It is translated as CATSGGRANTEAFF.

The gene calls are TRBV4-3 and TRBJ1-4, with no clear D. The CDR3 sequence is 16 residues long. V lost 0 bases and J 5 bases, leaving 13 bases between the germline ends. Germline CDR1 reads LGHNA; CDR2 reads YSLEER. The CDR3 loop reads CASSQDLGRKNEKLFF. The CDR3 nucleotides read TGCGCCAGCAGCCAAGATTTGGGCAGGAAAAATGAAAAACTGTTTTTT.

The CDR3 loop is CASSPERESNQPQHF. CDR3 DNA sequence: TGCGCCAGCAGCCCTGAGAGGGAAAGCAATCAGCCCCAGCATTTT. The J gene is TRBJ1-5, the V gene TRBV23-1; the D is unclear. TRBV23-1 is recorded as an ORF, its role being uncertain. The CDR3 consists of 15 residues. Trimming stripped 6 bases from V and 1 base from J, with 13 bases between.

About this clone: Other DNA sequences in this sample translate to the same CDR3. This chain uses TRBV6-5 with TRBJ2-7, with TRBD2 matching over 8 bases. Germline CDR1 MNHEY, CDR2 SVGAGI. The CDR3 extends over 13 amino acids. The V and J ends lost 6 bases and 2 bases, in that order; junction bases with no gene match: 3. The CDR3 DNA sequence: TGTGCCAGCAGAAGTAGCGGGACCTACGAGCAGTACTTC. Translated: CASRSSGTYEQYF.

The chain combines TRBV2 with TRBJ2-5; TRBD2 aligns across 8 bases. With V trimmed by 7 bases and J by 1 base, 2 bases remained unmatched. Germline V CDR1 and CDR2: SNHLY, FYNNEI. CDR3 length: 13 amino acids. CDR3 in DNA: TGTGCCAGCAAGCGGGAGCCCCAAGAGACCCAGTACTTC. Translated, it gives CASKREPQETQYF.

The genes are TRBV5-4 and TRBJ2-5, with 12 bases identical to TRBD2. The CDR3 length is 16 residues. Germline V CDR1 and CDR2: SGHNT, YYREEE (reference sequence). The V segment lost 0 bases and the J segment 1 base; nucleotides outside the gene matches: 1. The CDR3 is CASSLEGLAGQETQYF. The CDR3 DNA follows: TGTGCCAGCAGCTTGGAGGGACTAGCGGGCCAAGAGACCCAGTACTTC.

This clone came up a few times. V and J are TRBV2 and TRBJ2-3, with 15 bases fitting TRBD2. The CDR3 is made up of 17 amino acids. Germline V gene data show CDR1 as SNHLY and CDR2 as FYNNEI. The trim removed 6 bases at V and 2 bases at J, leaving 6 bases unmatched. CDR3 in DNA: TGTGCCAGCAGGCCGGGACTAGCGGGGGGTCACACAGATACGCAGTATTTT. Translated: CASRPGLAGGHTDTQYF. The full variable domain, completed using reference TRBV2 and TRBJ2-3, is EPEVTQTPSHQVTQMGQEVILRCVPISNHLYFYWYRQILGQKVEFLVSFYNNEISEKSEIFDDQFSVERPDGSNFTLKIRSTKLEDSAMYFCASRPGLAGGHTDTQYFGPGTRLTVL.

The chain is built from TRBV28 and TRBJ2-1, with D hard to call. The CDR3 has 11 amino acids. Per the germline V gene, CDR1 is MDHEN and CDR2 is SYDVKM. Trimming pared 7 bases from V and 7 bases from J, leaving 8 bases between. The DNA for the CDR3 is TGTGCCAGCATTACAGTAAATGAGCAGTTCTTC. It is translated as CASITVNEQFF.

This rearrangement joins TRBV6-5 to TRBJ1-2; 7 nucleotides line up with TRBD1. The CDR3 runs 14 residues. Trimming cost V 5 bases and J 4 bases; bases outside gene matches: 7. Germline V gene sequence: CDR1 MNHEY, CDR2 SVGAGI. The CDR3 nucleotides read TGTGCCAGCAGTCGGACAGGTTCGCCCTATGGCTACACCTTC. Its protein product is CASSRTGSPYGYTF.

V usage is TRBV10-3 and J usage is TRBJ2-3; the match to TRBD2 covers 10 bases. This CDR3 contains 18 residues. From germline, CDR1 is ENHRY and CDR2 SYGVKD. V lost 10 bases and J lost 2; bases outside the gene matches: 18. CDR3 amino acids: CATEDSGGQGTATDTQYF. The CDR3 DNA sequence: TGTGCCACCGAGGATAGCGGGGGGCAGGGCACGGCCACAGATACGCAGTATTTT.

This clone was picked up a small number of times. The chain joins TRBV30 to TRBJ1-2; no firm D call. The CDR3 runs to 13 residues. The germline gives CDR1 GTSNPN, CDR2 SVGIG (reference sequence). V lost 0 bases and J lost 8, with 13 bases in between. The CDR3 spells CAWSVLAGNGYTF. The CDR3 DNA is TGTGCCTGGAGTGTACTGGCAGGAAACGGCTACACCTTC.

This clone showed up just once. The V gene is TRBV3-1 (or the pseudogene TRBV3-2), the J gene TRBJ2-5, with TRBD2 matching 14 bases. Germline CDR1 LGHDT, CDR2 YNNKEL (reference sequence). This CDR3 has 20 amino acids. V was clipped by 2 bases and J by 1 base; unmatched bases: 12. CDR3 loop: CASSQPLGLAGVGGQETQYF. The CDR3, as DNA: TGTGCCAGCAGCCAACCCTTGGGACTAGCGGGAGTAGGTGGCCAAGAGACCCAGTACTTC.

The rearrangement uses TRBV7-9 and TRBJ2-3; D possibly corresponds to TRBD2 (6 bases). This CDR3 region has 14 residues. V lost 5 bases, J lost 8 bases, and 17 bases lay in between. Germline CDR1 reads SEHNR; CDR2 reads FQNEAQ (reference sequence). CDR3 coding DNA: TGTGCCAGCAGCGGGACTCGCTCGGGGAGTACGCAGTATTTT. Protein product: CASSGTRSGSTQYF. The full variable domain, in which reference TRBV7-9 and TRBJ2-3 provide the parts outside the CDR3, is DTGVSQNPRHKITKRGQNVTFRCDPISEHNRLYWYRQTLGQGPEFLTYFQNEAQLEKSRLLSDRFSAERPKGSFSTLEIQRTEQGDSAMYLCASSGTRSGSTQYFGPGTRLTVL.

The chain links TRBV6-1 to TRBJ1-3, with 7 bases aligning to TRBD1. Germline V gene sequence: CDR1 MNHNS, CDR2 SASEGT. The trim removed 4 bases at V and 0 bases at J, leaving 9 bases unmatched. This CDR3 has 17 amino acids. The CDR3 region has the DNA TGTGCCAGCAGTGCCCTAACAGGGGCCGCCTCTGGAAACACCATATATTTT. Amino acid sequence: CASSALTGAASGNTIYF.

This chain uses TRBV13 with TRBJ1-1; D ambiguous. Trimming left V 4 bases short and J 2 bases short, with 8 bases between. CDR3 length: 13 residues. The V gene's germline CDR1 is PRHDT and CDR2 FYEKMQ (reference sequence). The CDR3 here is CASSYTRNTEAFF. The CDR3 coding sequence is TGTGCCAGCAGCTACACACGAAACACTGAAGCTTTCTTT.